In its sample, the clone carrying this T cell receptor beta chain was seen once. This specimen comes from a study of blood T cell repertoires in COVID-19. In the study overall: There were acute and convalescent COVID-19 samples, and they came from the United States, Italy and Spain.

The CDR3 sequence is 14 residues long. The protocol was immunoSEQ multiplex PCR, while the TCRdb copy is restricted to in-frame clones and leaves out a portion. The sample consists of 150,000 to 180,000 clones, around 83% of them appearing once. Sequencing was done on a sample of peripheral blood. This clonotype was sampled from a woman aged 55-70 years with acute or convalescent COVID-19. The chain has TRBV21-1 and TRBJ1-6. TRBV21-1 is a pseudogene segment. The DNA of the CDR3 is TGTGCCAGCACAGAAGAGCAGACTTTGTCACCCCTCCACTTT. Amino acids: CASTEEQTLSPLHF.